This TCR beta chain was sequenced during a study of cytomegalovirus exposure and HLA in healthy donors. Per the germline V gene, CDR1 is MNHEY and CDR2 is SMNVEV (reference sequence). The germline V and J ends were trimmed by 10 bases and 1 base, with 13 bases remaining between them. The CDR3 totals 13 residues. With 60 Vbeta and 13 Jbeta primers, the PCR was carried out. Sequenced by immunoSEQ multiplex PCR; TCRdb stores in-frame clones only, minus some. In the table there are 100,000 to 150,000 clones, over 70% of which are singletons. Material for sequencing was PBMCs. This receptor was obtained from a young woman in good health and CMV-seronegative. V gene TRBV27 combines with J gene TRBJ1-1, with D unclear. CDR3: CATSTTQNTEAFF. The CDR3 DNA reads TGTGCCACTTCGACAACCCAGAACACTGAAGCTTTCTTT.